What follows are 30 T cell receptor beta chains derived from one specimen sequenced in a study of cytomegalovirus exposure and HLA in healthy donors. The primer mix had 60 Vbeta and 13 Jbeta primers. Method: immunoSEQ multiplex PCR; TCRdb's copy keeps in-frame clones and lacks some. This sample has a few hundred thousand clones, with under 80% found just once. The sample consisted of PBMCs. The receptors derive from a girl under 10 years old in good health and CMV-seronegative.

This rearrangement joins TRBV6-5 to TRBJ1-1; D not resolved. The CDR3 is made up of 15 amino acids. V lost 0 bases and J lost 0, with 8 bases in between. Germline CDR1 is MNHEY and CDR2 is SVGAGI. CDR3: CASSYSAFVNTEAFF. CDR3 nucleotide sequence: TGTGCCAGCAGTTACTCGGCCTTTGTGAACACTGAAGCTTTCTTT.

The genes are TRBV7-9 and TRBJ1-1, with D perhaps TRBD1 (5 bases). The CDR3 spans 14 residues. V was cut by 1 base and J by 3 bases, with 9 bases left in between. Germline-derived CDR1 and CDR2 are SEHNR and FQNEAQ (reference sequence). CDR3 coding DNA: TGTGCCAGCAGCTTAGAAGGGACTGACACTGAAGCTTTCTTT. It specifies CASSLEGTDTEAFF.

This clone was counted once. V and J are TRBV6-5 and TRBJ2-3; D is undetermined. V was pared by 2 bases and J by 3 bases, with 9 bases between. The V gene's germline CDR1 is MNHEY and CDR2 SVGAGI. The CDR3 extends over 14 amino acids. DNA for the CDR3: TGTGCCAGCAGTTACGCACCGGTGACAGATACGCAGTATTTT. Its protein product is CASSYAPVTDTQYF.

V and J are TRBV7-9 and TRBJ2-7; possibly TRBD1 for D (6 bases). V was clipped by 3 bases and J by 3 bases, with 12 bases between them. The CDR3 loop spans 14 amino acids. CDR1 and CDR2 (germline): SEHNR, FQNEAQ (reference sequence). CDR3 DNA: TGTGCCAGCAGCTTGGCAGGGGCGTACTACGAGCAGTACTTC. It translates to CASSLAGAYYEQYF. Filled out from reference TRBV7-9 and TRBJ2-7, the complete variable domain reads DTGVSQNPRHKITKRGQNVTFRCDPISEHNRLYWYRQTLGQGPEFLTYFQNEAQLEKSRLLSDRFSAERPKGSFSTLEIQRTEQGDSAMYLCASSLAGAYYEQYFGPGTRLTVT.

This clone was detected only once. The DNA of the CDR3 is TGCGCCAGCAGCCAAGGGGGGGCCCAGTACTTC. Translation: CASSQGGAQYF. The V and J genes are TRBV4-1 and TRBJ2-5; D perhaps matches TRBD2 (6 bases). V was pared by 1 base and J by 9 bases, with 6 bases between. There are 11 residues in the CDR3. Germline V CDR1 and CDR2: MGHRA, YSYEKL.

The chain recombines TRBV4-1 with TRBJ1-2; D gene ambiguous. Trimming stripped 0 bases from V and 0 bases from J, with 5 bases between. The CDR3 contains 14 residues. Germline CDR1 is MGHRA and CDR2 is YSYEKL. The CDR3 sequence: CASSQEGANYGYTF. CDR3 DNA: TGCGCCAGCAGCCAAGAGGGCGCTAACTATGGCTACACCTTC.

This sequence joins TRBV23-1 and TRBJ2-4; possibly TRBD1 for D (7 bases). TRBV23-1 is given ORF status, its function remaining uncertain. The CDR3 has 13 residues. V was pared by 3 bases and J by 16 bases, with 19 bases between. Written as DNA, the CDR3 is TGCGCCAGCAGTCATCTGGTGGAGGGGGCTTCTTACTTC. Protein sequence: CASSHLVEGASYF.

For this clone: This same CDR3 is encoded by further DNA sequences in the sample. The CDR3 protein is CASSPGQGTGELFF. As DNA, the CDR3 is TGCGCCAGCAGCCCGGGACAGGGCACCGGGGAGCTGTTTTTT. The V gene is TRBV5-1, the J gene TRBJ2-2; 9 bases fit TRBD1. The ends lost 4 bases at V and 4 bases at J; junction bases unmatched: 2. Germline CDR1 is SGHRS and CDR2 is YFSETQ. The CDR3 consists of 14 residues.

V gene TRBV5-1 combines with J gene TRBJ2-5; 13 positions agree with TRBD2. The ends lost 1 base at V and 5 bases at J; junction bases unmatched: 5. This CDR3 region has 16 residues. The V gene's germline CDR1 is SGHRS and CDR2 YFSETQ. The CDR3 nucleotides read TGCGCCAGCAGCTTGCAACTAGCGGGGGGGACGGAGACCCAGTACTTC. Residues: CASSLQLAGGTETQYF.

The chain employs TRBV4-1 and TRBJ2-7; 7 bases align to TRBD2. This CDR3 is 16 amino acids long. With V trimmed by 0 bases and J by 0 bases, 5 bases remained unmatched. Germline values: CDR1 MGHRA, CDR2 YSYEKL. CDR3 sequence reads: CASSQDNERGSYEQYF. CDR3 nucleotide sequence: TGCGCCAGCAGCCAAGATAACGAGCGGGGCTCCTACGAGCAGTACTTC.

This rearrangement joins TRBV19 to TRBJ1-5, with TRBD1 matching over 12 bases. Germline V gives CDR1 LNHDA, CDR2 SQIVND (reference sequence). Trimming took 5 bases from V and 5 from J; bases not matched to a gene: 7. The CDR3 consists of 16 residues. DNA for the CDR3: TGTGCCAGTAGTCCTAGGGGACAGGGGGCTCATCAGCCCCAGCATTTT. This sequence encodes CASSPRGQGAHQPQHF.

The genes are TRBV10-1 and TRBJ1-1; D possibly corresponds to TRBD1 (6 bases). This CDR3 has 14 residues. Trimming cost V 5 bases and J 1 base, with 11 bases left between them. Germline-derived CDR1 and CDR2 are WNHNN and SYGVQD (reference sequence). DNA for the CDR3: TGCGCCAGCAGTCCGGGACATCGGAACACTGAAGCTTTCTTT. This sequence encodes CASSPGHRNTEAFF.

The table lists this clone with a few counts. V gene TRBV10-3 combines with J gene TRBJ1-5; maybe TRBD1 (5 bases). The ends were cut back, 0 bases at V and 6 bases at J, with 9 bases in the middle. The CDR3 has 14 residues. Germline V gene lookup returns CDR1 ENHRY and CDR2 SYGVKD. The CDR3 loop is CAISESRGGQPQHF. In nucleotides, the CDR3 is TGTGCCATCAGTGAGTCTCGGGGGGGTCAGCCCCAGCATTTT.

About this clone itself: One junction end does not reproduce the germline sequence, and a read error may be involved. J is TRBJ1-4 and V is TRBV7-9; 8 bases line up with TRBD1. This CDR3 is built from 15 residues. CDR1 is SEHNR and CDR2 is FQNEAQ in the germline V gene (reference sequence). Here the CDR3 reads CSSSRRQGQIEKLFF. CDR3 nucleotides: TGTTCCAGCAGCCGCAGACAGGGGCAGATTGAAAAACTGTTTTTT.

The chain is built from TRBV27 and TRBJ1-1; D remains ambiguous. The CDR3 extends over 14 amino acids. V lost 3 bases, J lost 4 bases, and 12 bases lay in between. Germline V gene lookup returns CDR1 MNHEY and CDR2 SMNVEV (reference sequence). CDR3 amino acids: CASSLRAPGTEAFF. Here the CDR3 DNA reads TGTGCCAGCAGTTTGCGGGCGCCGGGCACTGAAGCTTTCTTT.

The V call is TRBV25-1, the J call TRBJ2-3, with 8 nucleotides matching TRBD1. V shed 2 bases and J 0 bases; nucleotides not matched to a gene: 7. The CDR3 has 17 amino acids. Per the germline V gene, CDR1 is MGHDK and CDR2 is SYGVNS. The CDR3 here is CASSEGPGTGSTDTQYF. CDR3 DNA sequence: TGTGCCAGCAGTGAAGGCCCCGGGACAGGTAGCACAGATACGCAGTATTTT.

This chain links TRBV6-1 with TRBJ2-1, with TRBD2 identical over 9 bases. The J segment lost 4 bases and the V segment lost 2 bases, leaving 9 bases of the junction unmatched. The CDR3 sequence is 17 residues long. CDR1 and CDR2 from the germline V gene are MNHNS and SASEGT. The CDR3 is CASSERPSGDLYNEQFF. As DNA, the CDR3 is TGTGCCAGCAGTGAACGGCCTAGCGGGGACCTTTACAATGAGCAGTTCTTC.

The genes are TRBV6-5 and TRBJ2-3; no firm D call. Trimming cost V 5 bases and J 1 base, with 7 bases left between them. The CDR3 contains 13 residues. CDR1 is MNHEY and CDR2 is SVGAGI in the germline V gene. The CDR3: CASSHGGTDTQYF. The CDR3 DNA is TGTGCCAGCAGTCACGGTGGCACAGATACGCAGTATTTT.

The gene calls are TRBV5-4 and TRBJ1-5; D unresolved. Looked up from germline, CDR1 is SGHNT and CDR2 is YYREEE (reference sequence). The CDR3 contains 13 residues. Trimming removed 0 bases from V and 8 bases from J, with 9 bases in between. The CDR3, as DNA: TGTGCCAGCAGCTTGGAGAGGGCAGAGCCCCAGCATTTT. This gives the protein CASSLERAEPQHF.

The chain links TRBV5-1 to TRBJ2-2; possible D gene TRBD2, 5 bases. Germline V gene data show CDR1 as SGHRS and CDR2 as YFSETQ. The V and J ends lost 0 bases and 3 bases respectively, with 9 bases between them. The CDR3 has 15 residues. The CDR3 spells CASSLERVDTGELFF. In DNA form, the CDR3 reads TGCGCCAGCAGCTTGGAGAGGGTCGACACCGGGGAGCTGTTTTTT.

The chain links TRBV7-8 to TRBJ1-5; D is uncertain. Germline CDR1 and CDR2: SGHVS and FQNEAQ. V was shortened by 5 bases and J by 1 base, with 9 bases between the two germline ends. The CDR3 sequence is 14 residues long. Here the CDR3 DNA reads TGTGCCAGCAGCCCCACAAGAAGCAATCAGCCCCAGCATTTT. Protein: CASSPTRSNQPQHF.

The V call is TRBV29-1, the J call TRBJ1-1; D is possibly TRBD1 (6 bases). The CDR3 is 13 amino acids. V was shortened by 3 bases and J by 4 bases, with 12 bases between the two germline ends. Germline-derived CDR1 and CDR2 are SQVTM and ANQGSEA. The CDR3 region is CSVERGLSTEAFF. The DNA for the CDR3 is TGCAGCGTTGAGCGGGGGCTTTCCACTGAAGCTTTCTTT.

The chain has TRBV7-9 and TRBJ2-2, with 7 bases fitting TRBD1. With V trimmed by 5 bases and J by 6 bases, 21 bases remained unmatched. The germline gives CDR1 SEHNR, CDR2 FQNEAQ (reference sequence). The CDR3 covers 19 residues. The CDR3 DNA reads as TGTGCCAGCAGCGCATACAGGGGTTCCGGGAATCATGGGTCCGGGGAGCTGTTTTTT. Protein sequence: CASSAYRGSGNHGSGELFF.

This rearrangement joins TRBV4-1 to TRBJ2-7; 7 bases are shared with TRBD2. Per the germline V gene, CDR1 is MGHRA and CDR2 is YSYEKL. V trimming: 0 bases; J trimming: 0 bases; junction bases outside the gene matches: 5. The CDR3 spans 16 residues. The CDR3 protein is CASSQDTSGTSYEQYF. For the CDR3, the DNA is TGCGCCAGCAGCCAAGATACAAGCGGGACCTCCTACGAGCAGTACTTC.

This clone was counted between two and nine times. The rearrangement uses TRBV7-9 and TRBJ2-7; TRBD1 aligns across 7 bases. The CDR3 spans 17 residues. V lost 4 bases, J lost 2 bases, and 14 bases stayed unmatched. Germline loops: CDR1 SEHNR, CDR2 FQNEAQ (reference sequence). CDR3 in amino acids: CASSSLQGLIGAYEQYF. Here the CDR3 DNA reads TGTGCCAGCAGCTCCCTACAGGGGCTAATTGGGGCCTACGAGCAGTACTTC. The entire variable domain, with the rest obtained from reference TRBV7-9 and TRBJ2-7, is as follows: DTGVSQNPRHKITKRGQNVTFRCDPISEHNRLYWYRQTLGQGPEFLTYFQNEAQLEKSRLLSDRFSAERPKGSFSTLEIQRTEQGDSAMYLCASSSLQGLIGAYEQYFGPGTRLTVT.

The V and J genes are TRBV19 and TRBJ1-1; a weak D match, TRBD1 (5 bases). Germline V gene sequence: CDR1 LNHDA, CDR2 SQIVND (reference sequence). The CDR3 spans 13 residues. V was trimmed by 0 bases and J by 5 bases, leaving 7 bases between them. CDR3 in DNA: TGTGCCAGTAGTATAGATTCAGGGACTGAAGCTTTCTTT. Translation gives CASSIDSGTEAFF.

This clone was detected only once. The genes are TRBV7-2 and TRBJ1-5; D is undetermined. Germline V lookup: CDR1 SGHTA, CDR2 FQGNSA. This CDR3 contains 12 residues. Between the trimmed V and J ends, which lost 6 bases and 10 bases, there was a span of 13 bases. CDR3 protein: CASSRGGRPQHF. CDR3 coding DNA: TGTGCCAGCAGTCGGGGAGGACGCCCCCAGCATTTT.

The chain couples TRBV5-1 to TRBJ2-3; the D gene is possibly TRBD2 (6 bases). Trimming left V 0 bases short and J 0 bases short, with 8 bases between. Per the germline V gene, CDR1 is SGHRS and CDR2 is YFSETQ. The CDR3 has 15 residues. CDR3 DNA: TGCGCCAGCAGCTTGGGAGCGGGTAGCACAGATACGCAGTATTTT. As protein: CASSLGAGSTDTQYF.

The chain joins TRBV15 to TRBJ2-7; TRBD1 might be the D (6 bases). The germline CDR1 and CDR2 sequences are LNHNV and YYDKDF (reference sequence). The CDR3 contains 16 residues. With 0 bases removed from V and 3 bases from J, the gap between germline ends came to 15 bases. This CDR3 is CATSRDRGQSYYEQYF. Here the CDR3 DNA reads TGTGCCACCAGCAGAGACCGCGGACAGAGCTACTACGAGCAGTACTTC. The full variable domain, rest sourced from reference TRBV15 and TRBJ2-7, is DAMVIQNPRYQVTQFGKPVTLSCSQTLNHNVMYWYQQKSSQAPKLLFHYYDKDFNNEADTPDNFQSRRPNTSFCFLDIRSPGLGDTAMYLCATSRDRGQSYYEQYFGPGTRLTVT.

The chain uses TRBV29-1 and TRBJ2-7; D ambiguous. The CDR3 is 10 amino acids. V was trimmed by 5 bases and J by 7 bases, leaving 9 bases between them. Germline assignment: CDR1 SQVTM and CDR2 ANQGSEA. In DNA form, the CDR3 reads TGCAGCGTTATCTCTCGGGAGCAGTACTTC. Protein sequence: CSVISREQYF.